This T cell receptor beta chain was captured in a study of blood T cell repertoires in COVID-19. Overall study context: Material from acute and convalescent COVID-19 was sourced from the United States, Italy and Spain. T cells, B-cell-depleted T cells, or PBMCs provided the cDNA or gDNA that served as material.

The CDR3 runs to 16 residues. CDR1 and CDR2 from the germline V gene are WNHNN and SYGVQD (reference sequence). Unmatched junction bases numbered 6, after V lost 0 bases and J lost 6 bases. Clones were sequenced by immunoSEQ multiplex PCR, and TCRdb holds only the in-frame ones, with some missing. This sample has about 170,000 clones, with about 86% found just once. Source material: peripheral blood. The chain couples TRBV10-1 to TRBJ2-1, with 9 positions matching TRBD1. The source is a human donor with acute or convalescent COVID-19. The donor label of this sample is uncertain. The CDR3, as DNA: TGCGCCAGCAGTGAGTCGAGAGGGACAGGGAGCAATGAGCAGTTCTTC. It translates to CASSESRGTGSNEQFF.